This TCR beta chain was recovered during a study of HIV-infected patients and healthy controls. This clonotype was recorded many times. The CDR3 has 18 amino acids. Between the trimmed V and J ends, which lost 5 bases and 5 bases, there was a span of 26 bases. Germline V gene sequence: CDR1 SGHRS, CDR2 YFSETQ. Whole blood was used without fractionation, so all unsorted peripheral T cells were included. 500 ng RNA was reverse transcribed with alpha and beta constant-region primers. Each of the alpha and beta chains got its own library through chain-specific third strand synthesis with indices. A single record per CDR3 protein comes from TCRdb applying MiXCR to the 5' RACE reads. Of about 15,000 distinct CDR3 sequences listed, 6% to 9% are singletons.

Sequencing used blood. This chain connects TRBV5-1 to TRBJ2-1, with TRBD1 as a possible D gene (6 bases). The source of this sequence is an adult in good health. CDR3 DNA: TGCGCCAGCAGACCCGACGGACGTCCCCTACAGGGACACAATGAGCAGTTCTTC. This sequence encodes CASRPDGRPLQGHNEQFF.